A single sample gave rise to the 10 T cell receptor beta chains below, sequenced in a study of blood T cell repertoires in COVID-19. Repertoires were generated with immunoSEQ multiplex PCR, while TCRdb's copy carries only in-frame clones and drops some. This table has 62,000 or so clones, 78% appearing once. Sequenced: peripheral blood. The receptor set was obtained from a man aged 55 to 69 with COVID-19, enrolled during active disease.

The chain links TRBV9 to TRBJ2-5; 9 nucleotides agree with TRBD2. This CDR3 has 16 residues. CDR1 and CDR2 from the germline V gene are SGDLS and YYNGEE. J lost 4 bases, V lost 0 bases, and 7 bases had no gene match. CDR3 bases: TGTGCCAGCAGCGTAGTGGCTAGCGGGAATCGAGAGACCCAGTACTTC. Protein product: CASSVVASGNRETQYF.

The V and J genes are TRBV4-1 and TRBJ2-3; 11 positions agree with TRBD2. Looked up from germline, CDR1 is MGHRA and CDR2 is YSYEKL. This CDR3 is built from 16 residues. The J segment lost 6 bases and the V segment lost 4 bases, leaving 9 bases of the junction unmatched. CDR3 sequence: CASSPGPLAGVDTQYF. As DNA, the CDR3 is TGCGCCAGCAGCCCTGGCCCACTAGCGGGGGTGGATACGCAGTATTTT.

This chain joins TRBV5-1 and TRBJ2-5; 8 nucleotides agree with TRBD2. V trimming: 2 bases; J trimming: 0 bases; junction bases outside the gene matches: 3. Germline V gene sequence: CDR1 SGHRS, CDR2 YFSETQ. The CDR3 has 15 residues. CDR3: CASSFGGGNQETQYF. CDR3 nucleotides: TGCGCCAGCAGCTTCGGCGGGGGGAACCAAGAGACCCAGTACTTC.

The chain recombines TRBV7-3 with TRBJ2-1; TRBD2 matches 8 bases. Germline V gene sequence: CDR1 SGHTA, CDR2 FQGTGA. The CDR3 loop spans 17 amino acids. With V trimmed by 5 bases and J by 4 bases, 13 bases remained unmatched. This chain's CDR3 is CASSGALGGGPYNEQFF. The DNA for the CDR3 is TGTGCCAGCAGCGGAGCCCTAGGCGGGGGGCCTTACAATGAGCAGTTCTTC.

The genes are TRBV19 and TRBJ2-7; 8 positions match TRBD1. The V segment lost 3 bases and the J segment 5 bases; nucleotides outside the gene matches: 3. This CDR3 has 13 amino acids. The germline gives CDR1 LNHDA, CDR2 SQIVND (reference sequence). The CDR3 region has the DNA TGTGCCAGTAGTATGGACAGGGCTAACGAGCAGTACTTC. Protein product: CASSMDRANEQYF.

The chain has TRBV21-1 and TRBJ2-1; the table's TRBD2 call for D was not verified on the DNA. TRBV21-1 is tagged as a pseudogene. The CDR3 has 16 residues. CDR3 loop: CASSNPPGRSYNEQFF. DNA for the CDR3: TGTGCCAGCAGCAATCCCCCCGGGAGGTCCTACAATGAGCAGTTCTTC.

The table lists this clone with a few counts. The genes are TRBV27 and TRBJ1-6, with TRBD1 matching over 8 bases. The germline V gene has CDR1 MNHEY and CDR2 SMNVEV (reference sequence). CDR3 length: 16 residues. J was trimmed by 9 bases and V by 3 bases; bases with no gene match: 10. The CDR3 reads CASSFDQGARVSPLHF. CDR3 in DNA: TGTGCCAGCAGTTTCGATCAGGGGGCGCGGGTTTCACCCCTCCACTTT.

CDR3 coding DNA: TGTGCCAGCAGATATGGGACAGGGGGCAACTATGGCTACACCTTC. It is translated as CASRYGTGGNYGYTF. This chain joins TRBV6-5 and TRBJ1-2, with TRBD1 identical over 12 bases. Germline values: CDR1 MNHEY, CDR2 SVGAGI. V dropped 6 bases and J dropped 2; count of bases not matched to a gene: 4. The CDR3 covers 15 residues.

This chain connects TRBV7-2 to TRBJ1-3; D not certain. The CDR3 extends over 12 amino acids. With 6 bases removed from V and 4 bases from J, the gap between germline ends came to 7 bases. Germline V CDR1 and CDR2: SGHTA, FQGNSA. In nucleotides, the CDR3 is TGTGCCAGCAGTGTCAGAGGAAACACCATATATTTT. Its protein product is CASSVRGNTIYF. Using reference TRBV7-2 and TRBJ1-3 for the parts outside the CDR3, the full variable domain is GAGVSQSPSNKVTEKGKDVELRCDPISGHTALYWYRQSLGQGLEFLIYFQGNSAPDKSGLPSDRFSAERTGGSVSTLTIQRTQQEDSAVYLCASSVRGNTIYFGEGSWLTVV.

The chain has TRBV5-4 and TRBJ2-3; the match to TRBD2 covers 8 bases. The CDR3 totals 18 residues. Germline lookup yields CDR1 SGHNT and CDR2 YYREEE (reference sequence). Trimming cost V 3 bases and J 2 bases; bases outside gene matches: 14. The CDR3 sequence: CASSCEKWTSHYTDTQYF. The CDR3 nucleotides read TGTGCCAGCAGCTGTGAAAAATGGACTAGCCATTACACAGATACGCAGTATTTT.